Included here is one T cell receptor beta chain sequence, with context. No antigen is known for it. Base-call qualities are not available, and no considerably larger clone is one nucleotide away. The sample belongs to a study of blood T cell repertoires in COVID-19 (TCRdb year 2020). In terms of the full investigation: Collaborator samples came from the United States, Italy and Spain and covered acute and convalescent phases of COVID-19. The prospective study material was composed of cDNA or gDNA derived from T cells, B-cell-depleted T cells, or PBMCs. The dataset comprised deeply sampled blood TCRbeta repertoires from subjects exposed to, actively infected with, or recovered from COVID-19. The repertoires were released in a freely available public database intended as a resource for research on the immune response to SARS-CoV-2. The samples were drawn from two sources: the first 160 participants of the ongoing ImmuneRACE study, and 1,000 to 1,500 subjects contributed by 6 global collaborators. Sample metadata almost always included a de-identified subject ID, COVID-19 status, age in years and sex. HLA class I and class II types, where available, came from metadata supplied by the sample provider rather than from assay-based typing. Here is what the overall study found, with its caveats: How much clinical and demographic metadata was included differed by source and by participant, and the metadata was provided uncurated.

The immunoSEQ Assay, a bias-controlled multiplex PCR, was used to amplify TCRbeta CDR3 regions from genomic DNA. Per the original workflow: The number of nucleated cells in each sample was estimated by amplification of reference gene primers within the assay. To quantify the absolute abundance of each unique TCRbeta CDR3 rearrangement, sequence reads were collapsed and filtered. For each sample, productive Simpson clonality was calculated as the square root of Simpson's diversity index across productive rearrangements. The immuneACCESS repertoire file appears here via TCRdb, limited to in-frame rearrangements. These files lack a portion of the clones; in checked studies, under half of the deficit traces to unresolved V genes, and the cause of the others is not known. V and J calls plus clone size are reproduced from that table; the DNA served to infer D and trimming. The sample contains fewer than 450,000 clones, about 90% of them found a single time. Under 6.5% of the sample rests with the top ten.

At one collaborating source in Seattle, patients were enrolled during active infection and were followed longitudinally through the course of disease. Collaborating institutions collected whole blood in K2EDTA tubes following their own protocols. For TCRbeta analysis, collaborators shipped samples as frozen whole blood, isolated PBMCs, or DNA extracted from either of those sample types. The TCR comes from a woman aged 45 to 65 with COVID-19, enrolled during active disease. Sequencing was performed on peripheral blood.

The CDR3 corresponds to CASTRDRGRETEAFF. The base sequence is TGTGCCAGCACCCGGGACAGGGGGCGTGAGACTGAAGCTTTCTTT. The V and J segments used are TRBV7-2 and TRBJ1-1; the junction holds 12 bases that match TRBD1. CDR1 and CDR2, per the germline V gene, are SGHTA and FQGNSA. Inclusive of the bounding cysteine and phenylalanine, the CDR3 is 15 residues long. Of the read, only the CDR3 DNA is kept; its 45 bases are in frame from base 1. V is cut back by 7 bases and J by 5 bases, with 8 bases in the junction unmatched.